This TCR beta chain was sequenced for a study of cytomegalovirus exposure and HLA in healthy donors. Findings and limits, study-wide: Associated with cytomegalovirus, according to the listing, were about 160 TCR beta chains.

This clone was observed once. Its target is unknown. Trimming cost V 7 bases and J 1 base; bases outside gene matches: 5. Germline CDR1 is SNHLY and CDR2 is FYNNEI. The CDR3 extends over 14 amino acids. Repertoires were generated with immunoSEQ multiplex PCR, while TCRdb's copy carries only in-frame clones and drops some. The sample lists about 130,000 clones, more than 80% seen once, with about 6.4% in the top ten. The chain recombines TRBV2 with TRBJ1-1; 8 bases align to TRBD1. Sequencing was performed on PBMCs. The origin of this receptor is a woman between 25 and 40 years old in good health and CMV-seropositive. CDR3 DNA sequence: TGTGCCAGCACCTGGACAGGGTCGAACACTGAAGCTTTCTTT. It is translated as CASTWTGSNTEAFF.